Presented here are 15 T cell receptor beta chains from one specimen sequenced in a study of shared clonotypes between healthy human individuals. Some clones are missing from TCRdb's copy, which holds only in-frame ones; the method was immunoSEQ multiplex PCR. The sample lists around 510,000 clones, around 78% occurring once. The sequenced sample consisted of PBMCs. The receptors here all came from a woman in her thirties or forties in good health. Some clones in this sample may be carry-over from other donors' samples.

This clone was detected only a few times. The rearrangement uses TRBV5-1 and TRBJ2-2; maybe TRBD2 (5 bases). This CDR3 is 15 amino acids long. V was pared by 6 bases and J by 0 bases, with 12 bases between. Looked up from germline, CDR1 is SGHRS and CDR2 is YFSETQ. The CDR3 protein is CASMRSGTNTGELFF. The CDR3 region has the DNA TGCGCCAGCATGCGTTCGGGGACGAACACCGGGGAGCTGTTTTTT.

J is TRBJ2-1 and V is TRBV10-1, with unresolved D. The CDR3 sequence is 14 residues long. Germline-derived CDR1 and CDR2 are WNHNN and SYGVQD (reference sequence). Trimming removed 11 bases at V and 8 bases at J, with 22 bases between. Here the CDR3 reads CAGPLTGPRDEQFF. The CDR3 DNA follows: TGCGCCGGCCCCTTAACTGGACCCCGGGATGAGCAGTTCTTC.

As for this clone: A much larger clone is a single base away; this may be a read error. Other nucleotide sequences from this sample produce the same CDR3. CDR3 bases: TGTGTCTGGAGGACCCCTGGTCAGGAGACCCAGTACTTC. Translation: CVWRTPGQETQYF. The chain links TRBV30 to TRBJ2-5, with a weak D call TRBD2 (5 bases). The CDR3 runs to 13 residues. CDR1 is GTSNPN, CDR2 SVGIG, per germline (reference sequence).

The chain links TRBV6-1 to TRBJ1-5; D might be TRBD1 (5 bases). The V end was cut by 2 bases, the J end by 6 bases, with 17 bases between. Germline V gene sequence: CDR1 MNHNS, CDR2 SASEGT. The CDR3 has 16 amino acids. The CDR3 sequence is CASSELGTSTGQPQHF. CDR3 nucleotides: TGTGCCAGCAGTGAACTAGGGACGTCTACCGGTCAGCCCCAGCATTTT.

V and J are TRBV4-2 and TRBJ1-6; weak D call: TRBD1 (6 bases). Germline loops: CDR1 LGHNA, CDR2 YNFKEQ. Trimming cost V 0 bases and J 9 bases, with 15 bases left between them. The CDR3 runs 16 residues. This chain's CDR3 is CASSQEEGGPASPLHF. The CDR3 nucleotides are TGTGCCAGCAGCCAAGAGGAGGGGGGGCCCGCTTCACCCCTCCACTTT.

Remarks on this clone: Within the sample, other DNA sequences also encode this same CDR3. The chain has TRBV28 and TRBJ1-3; D uncertain. This CDR3 has 13 amino acids. Trimming cost V 3 bases and J 1 base, with 4 bases left between them. Germline loops: CDR1 MDHEN, CDR2 SYDVKM. CDR3 coding DNA: TGTGCCAGCAGTTTTGTGTCTGGAAACACCATATATTTT. This translates into CASSFVSGNTIYF.

V gene TRBV19 combines with J gene TRBJ2-3, with D uncertain. Germline V gene lookup returns CDR1 LNHDA and CDR2 SQIVND (reference sequence). With 7 bases removed from V and 7 bases from J, the gap between germline ends came to 12 bases. This CDR3 is 12 amino acids long. The CDR3 nucleotides are TGTGCCAGTACGGCCAGAACTAATACGCAGTATTTT. Protein: CASTARTNTQYF.

This clone appeared a few times. The genes are TRBV6-4 and TRBJ2-2, with D maybe TRBD1 (6 bases). V lost 4 bases and J lost 7, with 13 bases in between. This CDR3 has 14 amino acids. The germline V gene encodes CDR1 MRHNA and CDR2 SNTAGT. The CDR3 coding sequence is TGTGCCAGCAGTGGGGCAGGGGACGACGGGGAGCTGTTTTTT. This translates into CASSGAGDDGELFF.

This clone occurred a few times. The chain couples TRBV15 to TRBJ2-7; possibly TRBD2 for D (6 bases). V was pared by 1 base and J by 1 base, with 11 bases between. CDR3 length: 15 amino acids. The germline CDR1 and CDR2 sequences are LNHNV and YYDKDF (reference sequence). Here the CDR3 DNA reads TGTGCCACCAGCAGAGCCCCCGGGAGATCCTACGAGCAGTACTTC. Translated: CATSRAPGRSYEQYF.

This sequence joins TRBV4-3 and TRBJ1-5; a possible D gene is TRBD1 (6 bases). Trimming removed 1 base from V and 8 bases from J, with 12 bases in between. Germline V gene data show CDR1 as LGHNA and CDR2 as YSLEER. The CDR3 runs 14 residues. The CDR3 DNA sequence: TGCGCCAGCAGCCAAGCTACAGGGATGAAGCCCCAGCATTTT. This translates into CASSQATGMKPQHF.

This chain uses TRBV5-1 with TRBJ1-1, with D perhaps TRBD1 (5 bases). CDR3 length equals 15 residues. V dropped 2 bases and J dropped 7 bases, with 18 bases sitting between them. CDR1 is SGHRS, CDR2 YFSETQ, per germline. CDR3 nucleotide sequence: TGCGCCAGCAGCTTAACACCGGGGCTCGGTATTGAAGCTTTCTTT. It translates to CASSLTPGLGIEAFF.

The rearrangement links TRBV7-3 to TRBJ1-2; 8 nucleotides align to TRBD1. Losses at the gene ends were 5 bases for V and 6 bases for J; bases not matched to a gene: 17. The CDR3 is 17 amino acids. In germline, CDR1 is SGHTA, CDR2 FQGTGA. CDR3 region: CASSRTRNRGVADGYTF. The CDR3 DNA reads as TGTGCCAGCAGCCGTACAAGAAACAGGGGGGTGGCGGATGGCTACACCTTC.

This clone was observed a single time. The genes are TRBV11-1 and TRBJ1-2; D possibly corresponds to TRBD1 (6 bases). From germline, CDR1 is SGHAT and CDR2 FQDESV (reference sequence). The V and J ends lost 3 bases and 6 bases respectively, with 17 bases between them. The CDR3 length is 15 residues. The CDR3 region has the DNA TGTGCCAGCAGCTTGGCTTTTGACACAGGGCATGGCTACACCTTC. Translating gives CASSLAFDTGHGYTF.

Only a few counts were recorded for this clone. This chain uses TRBV10-3 with TRBJ2-2; 7 bases line up with TRBD1. The CDR3 contains 15 residues. The germline gives CDR1 ENHRY, CDR2 SYGVKD. V was clipped by 4 bases and J by 6 bases; unmatched bases: 8. This CDR3 reads CAISGKGAKAGELFF. As DNA, the CDR3 is TGTGCCATCAGTGGGAAGGGGGCGAAGGCCGGGGAGCTGTTTTTT.

J is TRBJ1-1 and V is TRBV7-3; no definite D call. The CDR3 is 13 residues long. The germline CDR1 and CDR2 sequences are SGHTA and FQGTGA. The ends were cut back, 3 bases at V and 0 bases at J, with 5 bases in the middle. DNA for the CDR3: TGTGCCAGCAGCTTGGTTTTGAACACTGAAGCTTTCTTT. Translated, it gives CASSLVLNTEAFF.